This TCR beta chain was recorded in a study of identical twins. TCRdb recomputed calls from the 5' RACE reads with MiXCR, one row per CDR3 protein. Of hundreds of thousands of distinct CDR3 sequences listed, around 24% are singletons. Germline CDR1 reads DFQATT; CDR2 reads SNEGSKA (reference sequence). The junction had 5 bases not matched to a gene; V was cut back by 3 bases and J by 7 bases. The CDR3 covers 12 residues. This clonotype occurred many times. This sample was also put to use in a study of T cells expressing NK-cell markers.

V gene TRBV20-1 combines with J gene TRBJ2-5, with 7 bases aligning to TRBD1. This receptor was obtained from a woman aged 18-29 years in good health. Sequences were obtained from CD4+ T cells sorted from blood. CDR3: CSASPRTGTQYF. CDR3 bases: TGCAGTGCTAGTCCCCGGACAGGGACCCAGTACTTC.